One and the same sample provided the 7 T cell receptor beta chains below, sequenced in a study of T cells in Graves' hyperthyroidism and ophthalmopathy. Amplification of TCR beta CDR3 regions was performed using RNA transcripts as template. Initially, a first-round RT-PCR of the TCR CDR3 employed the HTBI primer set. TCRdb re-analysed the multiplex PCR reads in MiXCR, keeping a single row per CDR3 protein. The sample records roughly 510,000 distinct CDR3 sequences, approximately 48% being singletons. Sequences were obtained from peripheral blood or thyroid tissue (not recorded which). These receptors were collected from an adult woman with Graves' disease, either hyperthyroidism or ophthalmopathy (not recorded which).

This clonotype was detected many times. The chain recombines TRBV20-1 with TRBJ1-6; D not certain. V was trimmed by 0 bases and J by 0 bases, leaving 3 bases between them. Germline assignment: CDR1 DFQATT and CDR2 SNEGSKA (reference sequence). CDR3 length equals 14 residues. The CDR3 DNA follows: TGCAGTGCTAGAGACAGCTCCTATAATTCACCCCTCCACTTT. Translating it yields CSARDSSYNSPLHF.

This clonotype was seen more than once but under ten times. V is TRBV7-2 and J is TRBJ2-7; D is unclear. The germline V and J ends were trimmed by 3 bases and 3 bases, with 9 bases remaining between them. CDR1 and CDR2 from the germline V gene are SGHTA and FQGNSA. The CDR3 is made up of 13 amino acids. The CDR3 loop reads CASSLSRGYEQYF. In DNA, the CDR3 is TGTGCCAGCAGCTTGAGTCGAGGCTACGAGCAGTACTTC. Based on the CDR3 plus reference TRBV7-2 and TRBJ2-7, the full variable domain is GAGVSQSPSNKVTEKGKDVELRCDPISGHTALYWYRQSLGQGLEFLIYFQGNSAPDKSGLPSDRFSAERTGGSVSTLTIQRTQQEDSAVYLCASSLSRGYEQYFGPGTRLTVT.

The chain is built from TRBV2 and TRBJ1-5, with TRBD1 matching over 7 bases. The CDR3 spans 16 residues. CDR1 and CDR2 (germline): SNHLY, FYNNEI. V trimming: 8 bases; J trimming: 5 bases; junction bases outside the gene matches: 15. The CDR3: CASEGGRGEPYQPQHF. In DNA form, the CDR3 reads TGTGCCAGCGAAGGGGGCAGGGGGGAACCATATCAGCCCCAGCATTTT.

CDR3 DNA sequence: TGTGCCAGCAGCTTGCTATGGCAGGGCCTTCAAGAGACCCAGTACTTC. Protein sequence: CASSLLWQGLQETQYF. The chain combines TRBV7-6 with TRBJ2-5; D might be TRBD1 (5 bases). Germline CDR1 is SGHVS and CDR2 is FNYEAQ. Trimming removed 3 bases at V and 2 bases at J, with 16 bases between. The CDR3 consists of 16 residues.

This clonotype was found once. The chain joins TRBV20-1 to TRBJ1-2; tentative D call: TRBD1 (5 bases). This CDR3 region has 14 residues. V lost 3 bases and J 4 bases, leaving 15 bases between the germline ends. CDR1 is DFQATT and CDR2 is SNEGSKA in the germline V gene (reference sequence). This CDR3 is CSASPGGASYGYTF. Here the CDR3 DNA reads TGCAGTGCTAGCCCAGGCGGGGCCTCCTATGGCTACACCTTC.

Here the CDR3 DNA reads TGTGCCAGCAGTTCGGGCCAAAGTTCCGGGGCCAACGTCCTGACTTTC. It codes for CASSSGQSSGANVLTF. This chain connects TRBV6-6 to TRBJ2-6; D not certain. Germline loops: CDR1 MNHNY, CDR2 SVGAGI (reference sequence). The V gene lost 4 bases and the J gene lost 4 bases, with 14 bases spanning the gap. CDR3 length equals 16 residues.

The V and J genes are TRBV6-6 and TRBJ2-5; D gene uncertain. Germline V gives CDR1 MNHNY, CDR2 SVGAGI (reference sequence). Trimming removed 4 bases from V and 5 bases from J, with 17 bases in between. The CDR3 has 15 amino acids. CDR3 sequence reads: CASSSRVGGRETQYF. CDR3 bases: TGTGCCAGCAGTTCCCGGGTGGGCGGCAGGGAGACCCAGTACTTC.